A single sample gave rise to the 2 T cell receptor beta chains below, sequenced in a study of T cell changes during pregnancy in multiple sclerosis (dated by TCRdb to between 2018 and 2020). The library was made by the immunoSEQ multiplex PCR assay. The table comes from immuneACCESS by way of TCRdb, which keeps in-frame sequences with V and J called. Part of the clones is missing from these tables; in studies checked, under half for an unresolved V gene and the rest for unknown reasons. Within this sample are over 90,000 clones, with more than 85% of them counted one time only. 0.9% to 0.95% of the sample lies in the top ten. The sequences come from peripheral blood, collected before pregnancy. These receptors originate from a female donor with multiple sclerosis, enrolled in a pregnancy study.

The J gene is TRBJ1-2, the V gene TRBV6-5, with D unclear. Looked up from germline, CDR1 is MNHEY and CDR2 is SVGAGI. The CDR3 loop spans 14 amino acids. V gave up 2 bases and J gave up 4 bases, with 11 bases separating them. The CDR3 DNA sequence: TGTGCCAGCAGTTACAGGGAGAATAGCTATGGCTACACCTTC. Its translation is CASSYRENSYGYTF.

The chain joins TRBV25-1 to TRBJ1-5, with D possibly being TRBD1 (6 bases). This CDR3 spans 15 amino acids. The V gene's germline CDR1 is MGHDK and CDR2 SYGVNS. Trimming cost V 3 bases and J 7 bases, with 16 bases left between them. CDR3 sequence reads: CASSEPGPGVQPQHF. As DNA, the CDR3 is TGTGCCAGCAGTGAGCCTGGGCCAGGGGTGCAGCCCCAGCATTTT.